This entry lists 26 T cell receptor beta chains sequenced from one sample in a study of T cell clonality in common variable immunodeficiency. The table came from immunoSEQ multiplex PCR; TCRdb's copy has only in-frame clones and leaves some out. The data list about 43,000 clones, none observed once; about 2.2% falls to the top ten. Sequenced material: peripheral blood mononuclear cells. The receptors shown here come from a person aged 18 to 69 in good health.

This clone was counted ten times or more. The read stops 3 residues short of the end of the CDR3; the missing end is completed from the germline J gene. This chain links TRBV5-4 with TRBJ2-3, with TRBD2 identical over 7 bases. There are 16 residues in the CDR3. Germline CDR1 is SGHNT and CDR2 is YYREEE (reference sequence). The V segment lost 0 bases and the J segment 2 bases; nucleotides outside the gene matches: 6. This chain's CDR3 is CASSLGGGLLTDTQYF. The part of the CDR3 DNA that was read is TGTGCCAGCAGCTTGGGGGGGGGACTACTCACAGATACG.

There are many counts of this clone. The missing CDR3 end, 3 residues past where the read stops, is filled in from the germline J gene. The rearrangement uses TRBV14 and TRBJ1-4, with 7 bases matching TRBD1. V lost 1 base and J lost 5; bases outside the gene matches: 4. CDR3 length equals 15 residues. CDR1 is SGHDN and CDR2 is FVKESK in the germline V gene. Incomplete CDR3 DNA: TGTGCCAGCAGCCAAGGGGAACAGGGGAATGAAAAA. Translated: CASSQGEQGNEK. The whole CDR3 protein is CASSQGEQGNEKLFF.

Worth noting for this clone: The read comes to an end 3 residues before the CDR3 does, leaving the germline J gene to fill in the end. The V call is TRBV5-4, the J call TRBJ2-7; the match to TRBD1 covers 7 bases. V was pared by 1 base and J by 5 bases, with 3 bases of the junction left unmatched. This CDR3 contains 13 residues. Germline-derived CDR1 and CDR2 are SGHNT and YYREEE (reference sequence). The CDR3 sequence is CASSLIGGDEQYF. The CDR3 bases that were read are TGTGCCAGCAGCTTGATAGGGGGCGACGAG.

This clone was detected many times. The observed sequence ends 3 residues before the CDR3 terminus, with the missing tail filled in from the germline J gene. The J gene is TRBJ2-5, the V gene TRBV19; 9 positions match TRBD1. Unmatched junction bases numbered 11, after V lost 3 bases and J lost 3 bases. Germline lookup yields CDR1 LNHDA and CDR2 SQIVND (reference sequence). This CDR3 comprises 17 residues. The CDR3 bases that were read are TGTGCCAGTAGTATCTGGGGAAACACAGGGGGCGAAGAGACC. This sequence encodes CASSIWGNTGGEET. The entire CDR3 is CASSIWGNTGGEETQYF.

This clone was recorded at least ten times. Sequencing ends 3 residues short of the CDR3 end; the germline J gene provides the rest. The chain is built from TRBV5-1 and TRBJ2-5; weak D call: TRBD2 (5 bases). The CDR3 length is 14 residues. From germline, CDR1 is SGHRS and CDR2 YFSETQ. The V end lost 2 bases, the J end lost 1 base, and 9 bases lay between the germline ends. The part of the CDR3 DNA that was read is TGCGCCAGCAGCTTCCGGGGTAGCCAAGAGACC. Encoded protein: CASSFRGSQET. The full CDR3 reads CASSFRGSQETQYF.

A remark on this clone: One junction end disagrees with the germline gene, perhaps due to a read error. The sequence runs out 3 residues before the end of the CDR3; the remainder is reconstructed from the germline J gene. The same CDR3 arises from other DNA sequences in this sample as well. This chain joins TRBV6-1 and TRBJ1-3, with 7 nucleotides matching TRBD1. Germline values: CDR1 MNHNS, CDR2 SASEGT. The CDR3 is 14 residues long. CDR3 loop: CASSGGQAGNTIYF. The CDR3 DNA, read in part, is TGTGCCAGCAGTGGAGGACAGGCTGGAAACACA.

This clone has ten or more counts. The read stops 3 residues short of the end of the CDR3; the missing end is completed from the germline J gene. The gene calls are TRBV2 and TRBJ1-5, with D unresolved. Germline loops: CDR1 SNHLY, CDR2 FYNNEI. This CDR3 has 14 amino acids. V was clipped by 4 bases and J by 6 bases, with 13 bases between them. The CDR3 region is CASSGQPASQPQHF. The CDR3 bases that were read are TGTGCCAGCAGTGGCCAGCCCGCTAGTCAGCCC.

This clone was seen ten or more times. Read data end 3 residues before the CDR3 end; the end is taken from the germline J gene. The V and J genes are TRBV2 and TRBJ2-7, with 11 bases identical to TRBD2. This CDR3 region has 15 residues. Germline CDR1 is SNHLY and CDR2 is FYNNEI. With V trimmed by 6 bases and J by 0 bases, 4 bases remained unmatched. Incomplete CDR3 DNA: TGTGCCAGCAGGCTAGCGGGAGGAAGCTCCTACGAG. This sequence encodes CASRLAGGSSYE. The entire CDR3 reads CASRLAGGSSYEQYF.

This clone has a count of ten or more. One junction end disagrees with the germline gene, perhaps due to a read error. The CDR3 goes on 3 residues after the read ends, and that part is filled in from the germline J gene. This sequence joins TRBV4-2 and TRBJ2-3; the D gene is possibly TRBD1 (6 bases). Germline V CDR1 and CDR2: LGHNA, YNFKEQ. The CDR3 runs to 15 residues. CDR3 amino acids: CASSQGQSRTDTQYF. The covered CDR3 bases are TGCGCCAGCAGCCAGGGACAATCAAGAACAGATACG.

Ten or more counts support this clone. CDR3 bases read: TGTGCCAGCAGCTTGGGTACTAGCACAGATACG. It translates to CASSLGTSTDT. The whole CDR3 region reads CASSLGTSTDTQYF. The chain employs TRBV5-5 and TRBJ2-3; D is undetermined. With the read ending 3 residues before the CDR3 end, the germline J gene is used to fill in that end. Germline-derived CDR1 and CDR2 are SGHKS and YYEKEE (reference sequence). The ends were cut back, 0 bases at V and 0 bases at J, with 5 bases in the middle. There are 14 residues in the CDR3. The full variable domain, its missing parts supplied by reference TRBV5-5 and TRBJ2-3, is DAGVTQSPTHLIKTRGQQVTLRCSPISGHKSVSWYQQVLGQGPQFIFQYYEKEERGRGNFPDRFSARQFPNYSSELNVNALLLGDSALYLCASSLGTSTDTQYFGPGTRLTVL.

This clone has a count of ten or more. Coverage ceases 3 residues before the CDR3 finishes, and the germline J gene fills in the end. The chain joins TRBV9 to TRBJ1-4; 8 nucleotides align to TRBD1. In germline, CDR1 is SGDLS, CDR2 YYNGEE. V was clipped by 0 bases and J by 8 bases; unmatched bases: 6. The CDR3 runs to 15 residues. The CDR3 protein is CASSVGTGFEEKLFF. The part of the CDR3 DNA that was read is TGTGCCAGCAGCGTAGGGACAGGGTTTGAGGAAAAA.

This clone was seen ten or more times. The read terminates 3 residues before the CDR3 end, so the remaining end is supplied by the germline J gene. This sequence joins TRBV7-3 and TRBJ2-3; possible D gene TRBD2, 5 bases. Deletions cut 5 bases from V and 0 bases from J, with 15 bases between. CDR1 and CDR2 (germline): SGHTA, FQGTGA. The CDR3 has 16 amino acids. CDR3 amino acids: CASSPYGGGSTDTQYF. The DNA read from the CDR3 is TGTGCCAGCAGCCCCTATGGCGGAGGAAGCACAGATACG.

Notes on this clone: Sequencing ends 3 residues short of the CDR3 end; the germline J gene provides the rest. V gene TRBV2 combines with J gene TRBJ2-2; 7 bases agree with TRBD1. Germline assignment: CDR1 SNHLY and CDR2 FYNNEI. The CDR3 covers 14 residues. CDR3: CASIAGTANEKLFF. The covered CDR3 bases are TGTGCCAGCATTGCCGGGACAGCTAATGAAAAG.

This clone was recorded many times. The read terminates 3 residues ahead of where the CDR3 ends, so the germline J gene completes it. This rearrangement joins TRBV12-3 or TRBV12-4 to TRBJ1-2; TRBD1 matches 8 bases. This CDR3 spans 15 amino acids. The ends lost 3 bases at V and 5 bases at J; junction bases unmatched: 8. Partial CDR3 DNA: TGTGCCAGCAGTTTGGCAGGGGGCGCTGGGTATGGC. Protein product: CASSLAGGAGYG. The full CDR3 is CASSLAGGAGYGYTF.

Many counts were recorded for this clone. The DNA ends 3 residues before the CDR3 does, and the rest of the CDR3 is filled in from the germline J gene. The gene calls are TRBV30 and TRBJ2-7, with TRBD2 identical over 9 bases. Germline V gene lookup returns CDR1 GTSNPN and CDR2 SVGIG (reference sequence). There are 14 residues in the CDR3. V gave up 2 bases and J gave up 3 bases; unmatched junction bases: 5. The part of the CDR3 DNA that was read is TGTGCCTGGAGTAAGACTAGCGGATTCTACGAG. Translation: CAWSKTSGFYE. Given in full, the CDR3 is CAWSKTSGFYEQYF. The variable domain in full, with the rest retrieved from reference TRBV30 and TRBJ2-7, is SQTIHQWPATLVQPVGSPLSLECTVEGTSNPNLYWYRQAAGRGLQLLFYSVGIGQISSEVPQNLSASRPQDRQFILSSKKLLLSDSGFYLCAWSKTSGFYEQYFGPGTRLTVT.

In its sample, this clone was seen many times. The CDR3 is cut off 3 residues early in the read; its end comes from the germline J gene. This chain uses TRBV6-2 or TRBV6-3 with TRBJ1-2; 7 bases fit TRBD1. V shed 5 bases, J shed 4 bases, and the junction held 10 bases outside the gene matches. This CDR3 has 15 amino acids. Germline assignment: CDR1 MNHEY and CDR2 SVGEGT. The covered CDR3 bases are TGTGCCAGCAGTCCGACAGGGACCAAACTCTATGGC. This sequence encodes CASSPTGTKLYG. The CDR3, in full, reads CASSPTGTKLYGYTF.

This clone was detected ten times or more. The read terminates 3 residues before the CDR3 end, so the remaining end is supplied by the germline J gene. J is TRBJ1-4 and V is TRBV5-4, with TRBD1 matching 9 bases. The CDR3 has 14 residues. Trimming at V came to 2 bases and at J to 7 bases, leaving 3 bases not matched to a gene. CDR1 SGHNT and CDR2 YYREEE come from the germline V gene (reference sequence). The CDR3 loop reads CASSLQGAGEKLFF. The CDR3 DNA, read in part, is TGTGCCAGCAGCTTACAGGGGGCTGGTGAAAAA.

Of note for this clone: At one end the junction does not follow the germline gene, possibly because of a read error. The read ends 3 residues shy of where the CDR3 ends; the end is completed using the germline J gene. The sample contains more than one DNA sequence encoding this CDR3. This chain joins TRBV7-8 and TRBJ1-1; D may be TRBD1 (5 bases). The CDR3 totals 15 residues. The V gene's germline CDR1 is SGHVS and CDR2 FQNEAQ. This chain's CDR3 is CASSSRQPLDTEAFF. The part of the CDR3 DNA that was read is TGTGCCAGCAGCTCCCGACAGCCCTTGGACACCGAA.

Ten or more counts support this clone. The CDR3 end is not reached by the read, which stops 3 residues before it; the germline J gene fills it in. V usage is TRBV6-1 and J usage is TRBJ2-3; 8 nucleotides agree with TRBD1. Germline trimming cut 4 bases from V and 3 bases from J; bases unmatched to any gene: 9. Germline-derived CDR1 and CDR2 are MNHNS and SASEGT. The CDR3 consists of 16 residues. CDR3 DNA, as far as it was read: TGTGCCAGCAGTGCCCGGCGACAGGGGAGGACAGATACG. It encodes CASSARRQGRTDT. In full, the CDR3 is CASSARRQGRTDTQYF.

Ten or more counts support this clone. The observed sequence ends 3 residues before the CDR3 terminus, with the missing tail filled in from the germline J gene. The chain links TRBV10-1 to TRBJ2-7; 14 positions agree with TRBD2. J was trimmed by 3 bases and V by 4 bases; bases with no gene match: 2. This CDR3 spans 15 amino acids. In germline, CDR1 is WNHNN, CDR2 SYGVQD (reference sequence). CDR3 DNA (partial): TGCGCCAGCAGTGGTGGGACTAGCGGGAGCTACGAG. It encodes CASSGGTSGSYE. Given in full, the CDR3 is CASSGGTSGSYEQYF.

This clone has ten or more counts. The CDR3 end is not reached by the read, which stops 3 residues before it; the germline J gene fills it in. V and J are TRBV30 and TRBJ1-2; possible D gene TRBD1, 5 bases. The CDR3 has 13 amino acids. V lost 1 base and J 2 bases, leaving 8 bases between the germline ends. Germline V gene sequence: CDR1 GTSNPN, CDR2 SVGIG (reference sequence). The part of the CDR3 DNA that was read is TGTGCCTGGAGTGGTGGGGGGAACTATGGC. Translated, it gives CAWSGGGNYG. The entire CDR3 reads CAWSGGGNYGYTF. Full variable domain (missing parts from reference TRBV30 and TRBJ1-2): SQTIHQWPATLVQPVGSPLSLECTVEGTSNPNLYWYRQAAGRGLQLLFYSVGIGQISSEVPQNLSASRPQDRQFILSSKKLLLSDSGFYLCAWSGGGNYGYTFGSGTRLTVV.

This clone showed up many times. Read data end 3 residues before the CDR3 end; the end is taken from the germline J gene. J is TRBJ2-1 and V is TRBV5-1; the match to TRBD1 covers 11 bases. The CDR3 runs 17 residues. The junction had 13 bases not matched to a gene; V was cut back by 4 bases and J by 7 bases. CDR1 and CDR2 from the germline V gene are SGHRS and YFSETQ. Partial CDR3 DNA: TGCGCCAGCAGCCCAGGGACAGGGGGTCCTTTAAGGAATGAG. Amino acids: CASSPGTGGPLRNE. The entire CDR3 reads CASSPGTGGPLRNEQFF.

With regard to this clone: Read coverage stops 3 residues before the CDR3 terminus; the germline J gene supplies the remainder. The V and J genes are TRBV11-1 and TRBJ2-5; D remains unclear. CDR3 size: 13 residues. The ends were cut back, 5 bases at V and 2 bases at J, with 9 bases in the middle. Germline lookup yields CDR1 SGHAT and CDR2 FQDESV (reference sequence). CDR3 DNA, as far as it was read: TGTGCCAGCAGCCCTGCGGATCAAGAGACC. Its protein product is CASSPADQET. The whole CDR3 is CASSPADQETQYF.

Ten or more counts support this clone. The sequenced fragment ends 3 residues before the CDR3 boundary, so the rest is inferred from the germline J gene. The chain is built from TRBV29-1 and TRBJ2-4, with TRBD1 identical over 9 bases. The CDR3 sequence is 14 residues long. V gave up 6 bases and J gave up 7 bases; unmatched junction bases: 10. Germline-derived CDR1 and CDR2 are SQVTM and ANQGSEA. The DNA read from the CDR3 is TGCAGCGTGGATACAGGGGGCGCGGGGAACATT. Translating gives CSVDTGGAGNI. The whole CDR3 protein is CSVDTGGAGNIQYF.

This clone is labeled as medium-sized (0.01 to 0.1%). The CDR3 goes on 3 residues after the read ends, and that part is filled in from the germline J gene. The chain has TRBV20-1 and TRBJ1-2; 7 bases align to TRBD1. Germline V CDR1 and CDR2: DFQATT, SNEGSKA (reference sequence). The CDR3 runs 12 residues. J was trimmed by 4 bases and V by 4 bases; bases with no gene match: 3. The CDR3 region is CSATGTAYGYTF. The part of the CDR3 DNA that was read is TGCAGTGCTACTGGGACAGCCTATGGC.

This clone has a count of ten or more. The CDR3: CASSLVGGITDTQYF. The CDR3 DNA, read in part, is TGTGCCAGCAGCTTAGTCGGGGGGATCACAGATACG. The chain employs TRBV11-2 and TRBJ2-3, with 7 bases matching TRBD2. Coverage ceases 3 residues before the CDR3 finishes, and the germline J gene fills in the end. CDR1 and CDR2 from the germline V gene are SGHAT and FQNNGV. CDR3 length equals 15 residues. The J segment lost 2 bases and the V segment lost 1 base, leaving 3 bases of the junction unmatched.